This TCR beta chain was recorded in a study of spatial heterogeneity in lung cancer (dated by TCRdb to about 2019). Context from the whole study: Beta-chain transcripts were consistently detected in greater numbers than alpha-chain transcripts, which likely reflects a higher abundance of beta-chain transcripts. The study linked features of the TCR repertoire to counts of nonsynonymous mutations, which were determined by whole-exome sequencing of tumor tissue. TCR alpha and beta repertoires were quantitatively compared across multiple tumor regions, matched nontumor lung and blood in non-small cell lung cancer. At surgery, both alpha and beta chains were TCR-sequenced in 200 to 250 tumor regions, fewer than 65 matched nontumor lung samples and 56 PBMC samples. In the raw uncorrected reads, each unique combination of TCR and UMI appeared more than ten times on average.

This clonotype has a count of ten or more. The target of this receptor is not known. Per-base quality was not reported, and no clone a single base away is much larger than it. The cysteine opens and the phenylalanine closes a CDR3 of 11 amino acids. Only CDR3 DNA remains: 33 bases, in frame from the first base. V and J lose 1 base and 4 bases, and a span of 2 bases separates them. CDR1 and CDR2 are read off the germline V gene as SGHAT and FQNNGV. Libraries were prepared through 5' RACE. The listed sequencing device is NextSeq 500. In the TCR library protocol, a unique molecular identifier was attached to each TCR cDNA molecule so that PCR and sequencing errors could be corrected. In the source study's methods: Decombinator tools were used for TCR identification, UMI-based error correction and CDR3 extraction. TCRs above a frequency of 2 per 1,000, corresponding to the top 1% of the tumor frequency distribution, were defined as expanded. Rényi diversity was computed with the R vegan package after subsampling each repertoire 100 times to 5,000 TCRs. To build CDR3 similarity networks, amino acid triplet string-kernel similarity was used, and CDR3s were connected when their pairwise similarity was above 0.82. The public reads were quality trimmed at Q25 with fastp and then assembled into clones with MiXCR by TCRdb, keeping productive beta chains. Rows matching on CDR3 protein sequence are summarized as one entry with the most common DNA and genes. None of the V and J calls come from the authors' own analysis; TCRdb made them. This sample is represented by about 6,100 distinct CDR3 sequences; approximately 13% of them were singletons. The ten top clones hold approximately 15% of the sample.

Broader findings and caveats from the paper: Additional single-cell paired TCR alpha and beta sequencing was considered necessary to confirm, at a functional level, the hypothesis that regional TCRs recognize regional mutations.

The time point label of this sample denotes: sample taken at primary tumor resection. For TCR sequencing, whole RNA was extracted from tumor and nontumor lung tissue, or from cryopreserved PBMC samples, and no cell sorting was done. The donors were approximately 70 patients from the lung TRACERx cohort who had early-stage, untreated non-small cell lung cancer. Patients were selected for TCR sequencing only if sufficient RNA was available from at least two tumor regions. A lung pathologist reviewed the tumor and adjacent nontumor lung specimens before the specimens were selected. The V gene is TRBV11-2 and the J gene is TRBJ2-7; there is no confident call for the D gene. The input for sequencing was normal lung tissue next to the tumor, taken at surgery. This TCR derives from a male donor with early-stage non-small cell lung cancer. The CDR3 region: CASSLVYEQYF. The nucleotide sequence reads as follows: TGTGCCAGCAGCTTAGTGTACGAGCAGTACTTC.